Given below is one TCR beta chain in context. Its antigen remains unknown. The donors were part of the validation cohort, which consisted of some 120 subjects and was separate from the first cohort of 600 to 850 subjects. The data were produced by immunoSEQ multiplex PCR, yet TCRdb's version contains in-frame clones alone and is incomplete. The sample comprises 350,000 or so clones, more than 80% of which are singletons, and more than 0.8% rests with the top ten. Trimming cost V 4 bases and J 9 bases; bases outside gene matches: 8. CDR1 is LGHNA and CDR2 is YSLEER in the germline V gene. CDR3 length: 13 amino acids. This record belongs to a study of cytomegalovirus exposure and HLA in healthy donors. Study findings and constraints: Within the 95 to 150 validation repertoires, first-cohort TCR clusters tended to co-occur, according to a later analysis. In vitro data verified a few CMV-associated chains as specific for CMV antigens.

The gene calls are TRBV4-3 and TRBJ2-5, with TRBD1 identical over 7 bases. The receptor comes from a woman aged 18-29 years in good health and CMV-seronegative. The source material was PBMCs. This CDR3 reads CASSPISQGPQYF. The CDR3 DNA follows: TGCGCCAGCAGCCCGATCTCACAGGGGCCCCAGTACTTC.